These 18 T cell receptor beta chains were all obtained from the same sample, sequenced in a study of cytomegalovirus exposure and HLA in healthy donors. TCRdb's table, derived via immunoSEQ multiplex PCR, lists solely in-frame clones and lacks some. This table holds 95,000 to 150,000 clones, about 96% found once. The sample comprised PBMCs. These receptors originate from a man between 18 and 35 years old in good health and CMV-seronegative.

The chain has TRBV7-9 and TRBJ2-7, with a tentative D call TRBD2 (5 bases). CDR3 length equals 13 residues. The ends were cut back, 1 base at V and 1 base at J, with 5 bases in the middle. Germline V gene sequence: CDR1 SEHNR, CDR2 FQNEAQ (reference sequence). The DNA for the CDR3 is TGTGCCAGCAGCTTAGGGGAGTCCTACGAGCAGTACTTC. This encodes CASSLGESYEQYF.

The chain joins TRBV9 to TRBJ2-1; TRBD1 matches at 7 bases. This CDR3 comprises 15 residues. V shed 4 bases and J 0 bases; nucleotides not matched to a gene: 4. CDR1 SGDLS and CDR2 YYNGEE come from the germline V gene. The CDR3 DNA is TGTGCCAGCAGCCCATGGGACAGCTCCTACAATGAGCAGTTCTTC. This translates into CASSPWDSSYNEQFF.

The chain combines TRBV28 with TRBJ2-6; TRBD2 agrees at 9 bases. CDR3 length equals 19 residues. Germline CDR1 MDHEN, CDR2 SYDVKM. V shed 3 bases, J shed 0 bases, and the junction held 9 bases outside the gene matches. This chain's CDR3 is CASSFDPGGRASGANVLTF. The CDR3, as DNA: TGTGCCAGCAGTTTCGACCCCGGCGGGAGGGCCTCTGGGGCCAACGTCCTGACTTTC.

The V gene is TRBV7-6, the J gene TRBJ1-4; D possibly corresponds to TRBD1 (6 bases). V shed 0 bases and J shed 7 bases, with 12 bases lying between them. CDR1 SGHVS and CDR2 FNYEAQ come from the germline V gene. CDR3 length equals 15 residues. The CDR3 region is CASSLARGQIEKLFF. Here the CDR3 DNA reads TGTGCCAGCAGCTTAGCGCGAGGACAGATTGAAAAACTGTTTTTT.

The chain joins TRBV4-2 to TRBJ2-7, with TRBD2 as a possible D gene (6 bases). The CDR3 runs 16 residues. Germline CDR1 reads LGHNA; CDR2 reads YNFKEQ. V gave up 0 bases and J gave up 4 bases, with 16 bases separating them. The CDR3 sequence: CASSQDLTERAYEQYF. The CDR3 DNA is TGTGCCAGCAGCCAAGATTTGACCGAGCGGGCTTACGAGCAGTACTTC.

The table lists this clone with a few counts. This chain connects TRBV10-3 to TRBJ2-7; no reliable D call. This CDR3 has 12 residues. V lost 4 bases and J lost 3, with 7 bases in between. CDR1 and CDR2 (germline): ENHRY, SYGVKD. CDR3 in DNA: TGTGCCATCAGTGGAACAAACTACGAGCAGTACTTC. Amino acids: CAISGTNYEQYF.

In its sample, this clone was seen a few times. Here the CDR3 reads CASSRGQGGYEQYF. Written as DNA, the CDR3 is TGTGCCAGCAGCCGGGGACAGGGTGGCTACGAGCAGTACTTC. The rearrangement joins TRBV7-8 to TRBJ2-7; 9 positions agree with TRBD1. This CDR3 comprises 14 residues. With 5 bases clipped from V and 3 bases from J, the junction kept 5 bases outside the gene matches. CDR1 SGHVS and CDR2 FQNEAQ come from the germline V gene.

The chain employs TRBV19 and TRBJ2-7; 7 nucleotides agree with TRBD2. Trimming removed 5 bases from V and 3 bases from J; junction bases left unmatched: 7. The CDR3 covers 14 residues. Germline V gene lookup returns CDR1 LNHDA and CDR2 SQIVND (reference sequence). The CDR3 DNA reads as TGTGCCAGTAGTTCCACGACTAGCAACTACGAGCAGTACTTC. This codes for CASSSTTSNYEQYF.

The V and J genes are TRBV27 and TRBJ2-5; 7 bases are shared with TRBD1. Germline lookup yields CDR1 MNHEY and CDR2 SMNVEV (reference sequence). Trimming took 5 bases from V and 0 from J; bases not matched to a gene: 9. This CDR3 spans 16 amino acids. CDR3 protein: CASSATGEAYQETQYF. The CDR3 DNA sequence: TGTGCCAGCAGTGCAACAGGGGAAGCTTACCAAGAGACCCAGTACTTC.

The V and J genes are TRBV4-3 and TRBJ2-3; 8 bases are a match to TRBD2. CDR1 is LGHNA, CDR2 YSLEER, per germline. V gave up 1 base and J gave up 0 bases; unmatched junction bases: 3. The CDR3 loop spans 16 amino acids. DNA for the CDR3: TGCGCCAGCAGCCAAGCGGCTAGCGGGAGCACAGATACGCAGTATTTT. Translation: CASSQAASGSTDTQYF.

The CDR3 nucleotides are TGTGCCACCAGCAGAGAGGGGGGGTTAGGAGTAAAACTGTTTTTT. The encoded protein is CATSREGGLGVKLFF. The chain joins TRBV15 to TRBJ1-4, with D perhaps matching TRBD1 (5 bases). The CDR3 has 15 residues. The V and J ends lost 0 bases and 10 bases respectively, with 15 bases between them. CDR1 is LNHNV and CDR2 is YYDKDF in the germline V gene (reference sequence).

This chain connects TRBV10-2 to TRBJ2-5; D may be TRBD2 (5 bases). Germline CDR1 WSHSY, CDR2 SAAADI. V lost 6 bases to trimming and J lost 7 bases, with 12 bases between them. This CDR3 has 12 amino acids. The CDR3 DNA reads as TGCGCCAGCAGCCAAATGAGCGGGACCCAGTACTTC. This translates into CASSQMSGTQYF.

This clone was recorded only once. The chain combines TRBV28 with TRBJ2-7; 7 bases map to TRBD1. The germline CDR1 and CDR2 sequences are MDHEN and SYDVKM. This CDR3 is 14 amino acids long. V lost 7 bases to trimming and J lost 0 bases; unmatched junction nucleotides: 6. CDR3 amino acids: CASKGDRSSYEQYF. The CDR3 nucleotides are TGTGCCAGCAAAGGGGACAGAAGCTCCTACGAGCAGTACTTC.

The rearrangement links TRBV10-3 to TRBJ2-7; D perhaps matches TRBD1 (8 bases). Trimming took off 11 bases at V and 9 bases at J, with 32 bases between the two ends. The length of the CDR3 is 16 residues. CDR1 is ENHRY and CDR2 is SYGVKD in the germline V gene. The CDR3 loop reads CAATSWGGTGLLGQYF. In DNA form, the CDR3 reads TGTGCCGCCACCTCCTGGGGGGGGACAGGATTACTCGGGCAGTACTTC.

J is TRBJ2-1 and V is TRBV7-9; D possibly corresponds to TRBD2 (6 bases). Germline V gene lookup returns CDR1 SEHNR and CDR2 FQNEAQ (reference sequence). V gave up 3 bases and J gave up 0 bases, with 12 bases separating them. The CDR3 extends over 16 amino acids. This CDR3 reads CASSFRRESSYNEQFF. CDR3 in DNA: TGTGCCAGCAGCTTCCGTCGGGAGAGCTCCTACAATGAGCAGTTCTTC.

CDR3 residues: CASSSDWTDTQYF. CDR3 in DNA: TGTGCCAGCAGTTCAGACTGGACAGATACGCAGTATTTT. The rearrangement joins TRBV6-5 to TRBJ2-3; no clear D. Germline V gene sequence: CDR1 MNHEY, CDR2 SVGAGI. The V end lost 4 bases, the J end lost 3 bases, and 8 bases lay between the germline ends. The CDR3 runs to 13 residues.

This chain connects TRBV14 to TRBJ2-1; TRBD2 agrees at 12 bases. The V and J ends lost 2 bases and 5 bases, in that order; junction bases with no gene match: 1. Per germline, CDR1 SGHDN and CDR2 FVKESK. This CDR3 comprises 15 residues. CDR3 sequence: CASSQWTSGDNEQFF. The CDR3 region has the DNA TGTGCCAGCAGCCAATGGACTAGCGGGGACAATGAGCAGTTCTTC.

In this sample, this clone turned up once. The chain joins TRBV9 to TRBJ2-5, with D possibly TRBD1 on 6 matching bases. From germline, CDR1 is SGDLS and CDR2 YYNGEE. The CDR3 spans 15 residues. V was trimmed by 0 bases and J by 4 bases, leaving 13 bases between them. CDR3 nucleotide sequence: TGTGCCAGCAGCGTAGGAGGGGGTCGGGGAGAGACCCAGTACTTC. It is translated as CASSVGGGRGETQYF.